Included here is one T cell receptor (beta chain) sequence, with context. How the authors handled the data: Amplification of reference gene primers provided the estimated nucleated cell counts. The repertoire was sequenced with immunoSEQ multiplex PCR; TCRdb's copy has only in-frame clones and lacks some. The DNA gave D and trimming, while V, J and clone size come from that table. This table has 140,000 to 150,000 clones, roughly 77% appearing once. The sample is drawn from a study of blood T cell repertoires in COVID-19. Study background: COVID-19 samples collected from the United States, Italy and Spain covered acute and convalescent phases. PBMCs, B-cell-depleted T cells, or T cells were the source of the cDNA or gDNA that made up the material.

Sequencing was done on a sample of peripheral blood. The receptor comes from a man aged 55 to 70 with acute or convalescent COVID-19.

CDR3 in amino acids: CASSISGLAGGTDTQYF. As DNA, the CDR3 is TGTGCCAGTAGTATCTCGGGACTAGCGGGAGGCACAGATACGCAGTATTTT. The chain employs TRBV19 and TRBJ2-3, with 14 bases identical to TRBD2. The ends lost 3 bases at V and 1 base at J; junction bases unmatched: 3. The CDR3 has 17 residues. Germline CDR1 is LNHDA and CDR2 is SQIVND (reference sequence).